One and the same sample provided the 32 T cell receptor beta chains below, sequenced in a study of blood T cell repertoires in COVID-19. TCRdb's copy holds only in-frame clones and misses some; the assay was immunoSEQ multiplex PCR. Among a few hundred thousand clones listed, approximately 86% were seen once. The material sequenced was peripheral blood. The source of these receptors is a woman aged 70-85 years with active or convalescent COVID-19.

The chain uses TRBV14 and TRBJ1-3; D is ambiguous. CDR3 size: 17 residues. CDR1 is SGHDN, CDR2 FVKESK, per germline. Trimming shortened V by 2 bases and J by 0 bases, and 14 bases separated the two germline ends. Here the CDR3 reads CASSQRTLLHSGNTIYF. CDR3 sequence (DNA): TGTGCCAGCAGCCAACGGACTCTTTTACACTCTGGAAACACCATATATTTT.

The V and J genes are TRBV10-1 and TRBJ1-2; 7 bases fit TRBD1. V trimming: 6 bases; J trimming: 0 bases; junction bases outside the gene matches: 7. Germline loops: CDR1 WNHNN, CDR2 SYGVQD (reference sequence). This CDR3 region has 15 residues. For the CDR3, the DNA is TGCGCCAGCAGGGCCGGACAGGACTCTAACTATGGCTACACCTTC. It yields the protein CASRAGQDSNYGYTF.

The rearrangement links TRBV6-5 to TRBJ1-5; TRBD1 is a possible D gene (5 bases). V lost 6 bases and J lost 6, with 12 bases in between. Looked up from germline, CDR1 is MNHEY and CDR2 is SVGAGI. CDR3 length: 13 amino acids. CDR3 in DNA: TGTGCCAGCAGGTGGGGGGTAGGTCAGCCCCAGCATTTT. Translated, it gives CASRWGVGQPQHF.

The chain uses TRBV7-9 and TRBJ2-7; 8 bases align to TRBD1. V was clipped by 2 bases and J by 5 bases; unmatched bases: 14. The CDR3 is 17 residues long. Germline CDR1 reads SEHNR; CDR2 reads FQNEAQ (reference sequence). CDR3 in DNA: TGTGCCAGCAGCTTACTCCTTAACGACAGGGGTGAACACGAGCAGTACTTC. Its translation: CASSLLLNDRGEHEQYF.

V usage is TRBV6-2 or TRBV6-3 and J usage is TRBJ2-1; 14 bases line up with TRBD2. CDR3 length: 16 amino acids. The V gene end was trimmed by 2 bases and the J gene end by 7 bases; junction bases not matched to a gene: 4. In germline, CDR1 is MNHEY, CDR2 SVGEGT. CDR3 nucleotides: TGTGCCAGCAGTTACCCCAGACTAGCGGGGGGGAATGAGCAGTTCTTC. It specifies CASSYPRLAGGNEQFF.

The rearrangement uses TRBV15 and TRBJ1-2; tentative D call: TRBD1 (5 bases). This CDR3 contains 14 residues. The V and J ends lost 8 bases and 4 bases respectively, with 17 bases between them. Per the germline V gene, CDR1 is LNHNV and CDR2 is YYDKDF (reference sequence). As DNA, the CDR3 is TGTGCCACCCGACCTCGGACATTCACCTATGGCTACACCTTC. Amino acids: CATRPRTFTYGYTF.

The chain joins TRBV4-3 to TRBJ1-2; the D gene is possibly TRBD1 (5 bases). The germline gives CDR1 LGHNA, CDR2 YSLEER. The CDR3 consists of 14 residues. The V gene lost 1 base and the J gene lost 4 bases, with 10 bases spanning the gap. CDR3 protein: CASSQVGALYGYTF. The DNA of the CDR3 is TGCGCCAGCAGCCAAGTAGGGGCCCTCTATGGCTACACCTTC.

This clone was seen a handful of times. The chain couples TRBV6-5 to TRBJ2-5; TRBD1 matches at 8 bases. The CDR3 consists of 14 residues. The germline CDR1 and CDR2 sequences are MNHEY and SVGAGI. The V gene end was trimmed by 7 bases and the J gene end by 5 bases; junction bases not matched to a gene: 9. DNA for the CDR3: TGTGCCAGCACCCGGACAGGGTTTAGCGAGACCCAGTACTTC. Encoded protein: CASTRTGFSETQYF.

This clone has only a few counts. The same CDR3 can be traced to other DNA sequences in this sample. The chain couples TRBV5-1 to TRBJ1-2, with D possibly being TRBD1 (5 bases). The CDR3 extends over 13 amino acids. Trimming took off 1 base at V and 3 bases at J, with 7 bases between the two ends. Per the germline V gene, CDR1 is SGHRS and CDR2 is YFSETQ. The CDR3, as DNA: TGCGCCAGCAGCTTGCGGGGGGACTATGGCTACACCTTC. Amino acids: CASSLRGDYGYTF.

The rearrangement joins TRBV6-5 to TRBJ1-5; perhaps TRBD1 as D (6 bases). The length of the CDR3 is 13 residues. V was trimmed by 6 bases and J by 7 bases, leaving 13 bases between them. Germline V lookup: CDR1 MNHEY, CDR2 SVGAGI. The CDR3 is CASRRGAEQPQHF. The CDR3 nucleotides are TGTGCCAGCAGGCGGGGGGCGGAACAGCCCCAGCATTTT.

This clone was found once. The chain carries TRBV24-1 and TRBJ2-5, with 11 bases aligning to TRBD1. CDR3 size: 17 residues. Germline V gene data show CDR1 as KGHDR and CDR2 as SFDVKD. V lost 5 bases and J lost 2; bases outside the gene matches: 9. CDR3 sequence reads: CATSALVGQGVQETQYF. The CDR3 DNA sequence: TGTGCCACCAGTGCCCTGGTGGGACAGGGGGTTCAAGAGACCCAGTACTTC.

This chain connects TRBV7-2 to TRBJ1-4, with 11 bases that match TRBD1. The CDR3 has 15 amino acids. Germline-derived CDR1 and CDR2 are SGHTA and FQGNSA. V dropped 0 bases and J dropped 11; count of bases not matched to a gene: 5. CDR3: CASSLARTGGGKLFF. CDR3 DNA: TGTGCCAGCAGCTTAGCCCGGACAGGGGGCGGGAAACTGTTTTTT.

The chain combines TRBV6-2 or TRBV6-3 with TRBJ1-2; 9 bases agree with TRBD1. The CDR3 is 15 residues long. The J segment lost 8 bases and the V segment lost 1 base, leaving 8 bases of the junction unmatched. Germline V gene data show CDR1 as MNHEY and CDR2 as SVGEGT. CDR3 amino acids: CASSYWGQGSGGYTF. The CDR3, as DNA: TGTGCCAGCAGTTACTGGGGACAGGGATCGGGCGGCTACACCTTC.

The V call is TRBV4-3, the J call TRBJ1-1; TRBD1 matches 7 bases. Germline V CDR1 and CDR2: LGHNA, YSLEER. The CDR3 consists of 17 residues. V was clipped by 0 bases and J by 4 bases; unmatched bases: 11. The CDR3 coding sequence is TGCGCCAGCAGCCAAGAACGACAGGGATTGGGGGGCACTGAAGCTTTCTTT. It codes for CASSQERQGLGGTEAFF.

This clone was detected a few times. The chain joins TRBV24-1 to TRBJ1-4, with D possibly being TRBD1 (6 bases). Germline-derived CDR1 and CDR2 are KGHDR and SFDVKD. CDR3 length: 15 residues. V was trimmed by 1 base and J by 8 bases, leaving 13 bases between them. In DNA form, the CDR3 reads TGTGCCACCAGTGATTTATTCAGGGGAGAAGAAAAACTGTTTTTT. Protein: CATSDLFRGEEKLFF.

The genes are TRBV5-5 and TRBJ1-2; maybe TRBD1 (5 bases). Germline loops: CDR1 SGHKS, CDR2 YYEKEE (reference sequence). Trimming cost V 0 bases and J 2 bases, with 11 bases left between them. The CDR3 covers 15 residues. Written as DNA, the CDR3 is TGTGCCAGCAGCTTGGGTGGAGGGGAGAACTATGGCTACACCTTC. Translated: CASSLGGGENYGYTF. The full variable domain, in which reference TRBV5-5 and TRBJ1-2 provide the parts outside the CDR3, is DAGVTQSPTHLIKTRGQQVTLRCSPISGHKSVSWYQQVLGQGPQFIFQYYEKEERGRGNFPDRFSARQFPNYSSELNVNALLLGDSALYLCASSLGGGENYGYTFGSGTRLTVV.

This chain uses TRBV24-1 with TRBJ1-2; maybe TRBD1 (6 bases). From germline, CDR1 is KGHDR and CDR2 SFDVKD. The CDR3 is 14 amino acids. V lost 2 bases and J 4 bases, leaving 10 bases between the germline ends. The CDR3 reads CATSDYGQSYGYTF. CDR3 nucleotides: TGTGCCACCAGTGATTATGGACAGTCCTATGGCTACACCTTC.

This sequence joins TRBV27 and TRBJ1-5, with 9 bases lining up with TRBD1. Germline loops: CDR1 MNHEY, CDR2 SMNVEV (reference sequence). J lost 5 bases, V lost 3 bases, and 8 bases had no gene match. This CDR3 is built from 16 residues. The CDR3 DNA is TGTGCCAGCAGTTTTGCTATCGGGACAGGGTATCAGCCCCAGCATTTT. This encodes CASSFAIGTGYQPQHF.

Turning to this clone: The junction departs from the called germline gene at one end, perhaps through a read error. The genes are TRBV18 and TRBJ1-1; D might be TRBD1 (6 bases). Germline V gene lookup returns CDR1 KGHSH and CDR2 LQKENI. The CDR3 is 13 amino acids. The CDR3 region has the DNA TGTGCCAGCTCACCCACAGGGAACTCTGAAGCTTTCTTT. Translating gives CASSPTGNSEAFF.

This clone was observed a few times. The chain joins TRBV25-1 to TRBJ1-2, with TRBD1 as a possible D gene (6 bases). V was cut by 2 bases and J by 6 bases, with 10 bases left in between. CDR1 is MGHDK, CDR2 SYGVNS, per germline. The CDR3 loop spans 13 amino acids. CDR3 sequence reads: CASSEHRAHGYTF. In DNA form, the CDR3 reads TGTGCCAGCAGTGAACACAGGGCTCATGGCTACACCTTC.

The chain joins TRBV7-7 to TRBJ1-2; 8 positions agree with TRBD1. With V trimmed by 5 bases and J by 8 bases, 10 bases remained unmatched. The CDR3 is made up of 14 amino acids. Germline V gene lookup returns CDR1 SSHAT and CDR2 FNYEAQ (reference sequence). CDR3 sequence: CASSPQRQGSGYTF. The CDR3 DNA sequence: TGTGCCAGCAGCCCTCAAAGACAGGGGTCCGGCTACACCTTC.

This clone came up once. V is TRBV5-1 and J is TRBJ2-1, with D possibly matching TRBD2 (6 bases). CDR3 length equals 14 residues. Trimming shortened V by 5 bases and J by 9 bases, and 18 bases separated the two germline ends. Germline CDR1 is SGHRS and CDR2 is YFSETQ. DNA of the CDR3: TGCGCCAGCAGGCCTGCGGGACGGGTCAGTGAGCAGTTCTTC. The encoded protein is CASRPAGRVSEQFF. Full variable domain (outside the CDR3, taken from reference TRBV5-1 and TRBJ2-1): KAGVTQTPRYLIKTRGQQVTLSCSPISGHRSVSWYQQTPGQGLQFLFEYFSETQRNKGNFPGRFSGRQFSNSRSEMNVSTLELGDSALYLCASRPAGRVSEQFFGPGTRLTVL.

CDR3 protein: CASSQEDVSGGPLADTQYF. CDR3 bases: TGTGCCAGCAGCCAAGAGGATGTTAGCGGGGGGCCCCTCGCAGATACGCAGTATTTT. The chain has TRBV3-1 (or the pseudogene TRBV3-2) and TRBJ2-3, with 10 bases fitting TRBD2. Germline CDR1 reads LGHDT; CDR2 reads YNNKEL (reference sequence). This CDR3 region has 19 residues. With 0 bases clipped from V and 4 bases from J, the junction kept 13 bases outside the gene matches.

The chain recombines TRBV7-2 with TRBJ1-5, with D possibly TRBD1 on 6 matching bases. Trimming left V 2 bases short and J 4 bases short, with 6 bases between. Germline CDR1 is SGHTA and CDR2 is FQGNSA. This CDR3 comprises 13 residues. CDR3 loop: CASSLQGNQPQHF. CDR3 bases: TGTGCCAGCAGCTTACAGGGGAATCAGCCCCAGCATTTT.

V is TRBV21-1 and J is TRBJ1-5. TRBV21-1 is classified as a pseudogene. The CDR3 covers 20 residues. The CDR3 DNA sequence: TGTGCCAGCAGCAAAGGGGTGGGAGGTCCAGGGAAAGTGCGCCATCAGCCCCAGCATTTT. Its translation is CASSKGVGGPGKVRHQPQHF.

CDR3 in DNA: TGTGCCAGCAGCCAACAGACTAGCGGGGGGATGGCCTCCTACGAGCAGTACTTC. Its protein is CASSQQTSGGMASYEQYF. The chain carries TRBV3-1 (or the pseudogene TRBV3-2) and TRBJ2-7; 13 bases map to TRBD2. The CDR3 sequence is 18 residues long. V dropped 2 bases and J dropped 0; count of bases not matched to a gene: 7. The germline CDR1 and CDR2 sequences are LGHDT and YNNKEL (reference sequence).

The V call is TRBV10-1, the J call TRBJ1-4, with D hard to call. The CDR3 length is 10 residues. Trimming removed 10 bases at V and 8 bases at J, with 8 bases between. CDR1 is WNHNN, CDR2 SYGVQD, per germline (reference sequence). The CDR3 DNA follows: TGCGCCAAAAAACAAGAAAAACTGTTTTTT. Its protein is CAKKQEKLFF.

V gene TRBV7-7 combines with J gene TRBJ2-1; 9 positions agree with TRBD1. With V trimmed by 4 bases and J by 8 bases, 9 bases remained unmatched. Per germline, CDR1 SSHAT and CDR2 FNYEAQ (reference sequence). This CDR3 has 15 residues. The chain's CDR3 is CASSSRQGVRDEQFF. The CDR3 region has the DNA TGTGCCAGCAGCTCACGACAGGGGGTTAGGGATGAGCAGTTCTTC.

The chain is built from TRBV7-2 and TRBJ2-3; no clear D. The V and J ends lost 5 bases and 3 bases respectively, with 15 bases between them. Germline CDR1 is SGHTA and CDR2 is FQGNSA. The length of the CDR3 is 15 residues. The CDR3 region has the DNA TGTGCCAGCAGCAGAGAGGCCACTCAGACAGATACGCAGTATTTT. Translating gives CASSREATQTDTQYF.

This chain connects TRBV19 to TRBJ2-1, with TRBD2 identical over 7 bases. Unmatched junction bases numbered 8, after V lost 2 bases and J lost 4 bases. The CDR3 consists of 16 residues. The germline V gene has CDR1 LNHDA and CDR2 SQIVND (reference sequence). The CDR3 is CASSIRASGVYNEQFF. Written as DNA, the CDR3 is TGTGCCAGTAGTATACGGGCAAGCGGGGTTTACAATGAGCAGTTCTTC.

V and J are TRBV4-1 and TRBJ2-1, with TRBD1 as a possible D gene (6 bases). Germline CDR1 and CDR2: MGHRA and YSYEKL. The CDR3 length is 14 residues. The germline V and J ends were trimmed by 3 bases and 5 bases, with 11 bases remaining between them. The CDR3 DNA follows: TGCGCCAGCAGCCAGAGACAGGTCAACAATGAGCAGTTCTTC. Translation gives CASSQRQVNNEQFF.

The gene calls are TRBV5-1 and TRBJ2-1; D not certain. CDR1 is SGHRS, CDR2 YFSETQ, per germline. CDR3 length equals 14 residues. V was shortened by 3 bases and J by 4 bases, with 11 bases between the two germline ends. CDR3 amino acids: CASSSHEFYNEQFF. Here the CDR3 DNA reads TGCGCCAGCAGCTCCCATGAGTTTTACAATGAGCAGTTCTTC.